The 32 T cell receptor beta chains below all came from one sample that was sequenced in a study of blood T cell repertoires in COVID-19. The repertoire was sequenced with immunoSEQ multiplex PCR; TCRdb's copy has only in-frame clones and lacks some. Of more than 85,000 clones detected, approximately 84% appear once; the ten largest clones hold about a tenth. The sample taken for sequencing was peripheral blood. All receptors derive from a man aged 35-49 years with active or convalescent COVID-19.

CDR3 sequence: CASSVVAGGLNEQFF. CDR3 DNA sequence: TGTGCCAGCAGCGTAGTAGCGGGGGGGCTCAATGAGCAGTTCTTC. The chain couples TRBV9 to TRBJ2-1; 11 positions match TRBD2. CDR3 length equals 15 residues. V shed 0 bases, J shed 6 bases, and the junction held 2 bases outside the gene matches. Germline V gene lookup returns CDR1 SGDLS and CDR2 YYNGEE.

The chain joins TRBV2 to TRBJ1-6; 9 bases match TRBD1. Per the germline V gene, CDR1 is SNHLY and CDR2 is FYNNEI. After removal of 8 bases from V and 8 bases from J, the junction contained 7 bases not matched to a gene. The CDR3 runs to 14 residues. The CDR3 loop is CASQQGAGYSPLHF. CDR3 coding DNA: TGTGCCAGCCAACAGGGGGCGGGGTATTCACCCCTCCACTTT.

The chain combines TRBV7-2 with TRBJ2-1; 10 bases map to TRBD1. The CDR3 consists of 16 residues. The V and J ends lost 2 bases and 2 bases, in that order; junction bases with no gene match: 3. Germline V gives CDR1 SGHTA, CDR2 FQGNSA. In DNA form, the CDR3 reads TGTGCCAGCAGCTTAACCGGGACAGGGGCCTACAATGAGCAGTTCTTC. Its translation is CASSLTGTGAYNEQFF.

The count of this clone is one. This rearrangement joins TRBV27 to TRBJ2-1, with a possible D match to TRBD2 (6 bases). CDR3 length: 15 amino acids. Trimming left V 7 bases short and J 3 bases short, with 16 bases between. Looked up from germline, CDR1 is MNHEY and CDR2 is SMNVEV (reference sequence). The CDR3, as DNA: TGTGCCAGCACCCCCGGGACTTCTTACTACAATGAGCAGTTCTTC. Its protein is CASTPGTSYYNEQFF.

The CDR3 protein is CASSLKAGGHNEQFF. In nucleotides, the CDR3 is TGTGCCAGCAGCTTAAAAGCGGGGGGACACAATGAGCAGTTCTTC. The chain couples TRBV5-4 to TRBJ2-1, with 9 bases matching TRBD2. In germline, CDR1 is SGHNT, CDR2 YYREEE (reference sequence). J lost 5 bases, V lost 2 bases, and 5 bases had no gene match. CDR3 length: 15 residues.

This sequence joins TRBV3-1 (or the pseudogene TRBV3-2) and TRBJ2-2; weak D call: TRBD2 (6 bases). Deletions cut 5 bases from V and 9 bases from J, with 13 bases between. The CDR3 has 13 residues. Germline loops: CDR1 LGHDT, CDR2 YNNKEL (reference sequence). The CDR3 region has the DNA TGTGCCAGCAGCTCACGCGGGGTTTGGGAGCTGTTTTTT. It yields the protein CASSSRGVWELFF.

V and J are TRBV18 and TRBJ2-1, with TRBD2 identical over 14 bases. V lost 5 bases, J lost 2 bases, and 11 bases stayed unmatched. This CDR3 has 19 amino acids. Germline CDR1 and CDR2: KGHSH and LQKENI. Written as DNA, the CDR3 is TGTGCCAGCTCATCTACCAGGACTAGCGGGGGGAAGACCTACAATGAGCAGTTCTTC. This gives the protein CASSSTRTSGGKTYNEQFF. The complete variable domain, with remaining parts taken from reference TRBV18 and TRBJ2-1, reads NAGVMQNPRHLVRRRGQEARLRCSPMKGHSHVYWYRQLPEEGLKFMVYLQKENIIDESGMPKERFSAEFPKEGPSILRIQQVVRGDSAAYFCASSSTRTSGGKTYNEQFFGPGTRLTVL.

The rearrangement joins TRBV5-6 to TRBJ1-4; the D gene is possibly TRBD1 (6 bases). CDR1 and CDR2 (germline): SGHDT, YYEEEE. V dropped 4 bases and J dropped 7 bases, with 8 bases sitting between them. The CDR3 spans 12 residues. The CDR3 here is CASSPQGEKLFF. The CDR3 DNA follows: TGTGCCAGCAGCCCACAGGGTGAAAAACTGTTTTTT.

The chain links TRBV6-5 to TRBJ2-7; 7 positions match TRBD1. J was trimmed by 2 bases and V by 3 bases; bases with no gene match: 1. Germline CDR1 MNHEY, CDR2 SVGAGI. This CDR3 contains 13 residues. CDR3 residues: CASSYDRAYEQYF. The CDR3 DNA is TGTGCCAGCAGTTATGACAGGGCCTACGAGCAGTACTTC.

For the CDR3, the DNA is TGTGCTAGTGGTTCTCGGGATACGCAGTATTTT. Its translation is CASGSRDTQYF. This chain links TRBV12-5 with TRBJ2-3; D ambiguous. Trimming pared 4 bases from V and 6 bases from J, leaving 5 bases between. CDR3 length: 11 amino acids. Germline V CDR1 and CDR2: LGHNT, FRNRAP.

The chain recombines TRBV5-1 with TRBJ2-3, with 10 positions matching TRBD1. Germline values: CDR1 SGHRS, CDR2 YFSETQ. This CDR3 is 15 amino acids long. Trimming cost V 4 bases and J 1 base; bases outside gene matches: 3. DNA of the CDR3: TGCGCCAGCAGCGCAGGACAGGGGGGCACAGATACGCAGTATTTT. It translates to CASSAGQGGTDTQYF.

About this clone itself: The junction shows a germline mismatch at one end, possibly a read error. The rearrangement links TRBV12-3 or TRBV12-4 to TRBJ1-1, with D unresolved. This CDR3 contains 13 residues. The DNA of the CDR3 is TGTGCCAGCCGTTTAAAAAGAGGGCTAGAAGCTTTCTTT. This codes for CASRLKRGLEAFF.

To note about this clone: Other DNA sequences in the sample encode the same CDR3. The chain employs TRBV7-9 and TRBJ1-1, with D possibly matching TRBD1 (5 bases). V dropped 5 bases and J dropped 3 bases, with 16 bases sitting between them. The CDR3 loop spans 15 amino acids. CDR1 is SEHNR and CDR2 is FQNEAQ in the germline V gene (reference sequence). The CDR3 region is CASSPAGGVDTEAFF. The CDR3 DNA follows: TGTGCCAGCAGCCCCGCGGGGGGAGTCGACACTGAAGCTTTCTTT.

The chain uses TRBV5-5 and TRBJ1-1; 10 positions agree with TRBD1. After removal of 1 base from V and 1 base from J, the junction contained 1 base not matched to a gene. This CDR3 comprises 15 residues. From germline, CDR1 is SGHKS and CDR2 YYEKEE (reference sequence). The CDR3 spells CASSLWTGGNTEAFF. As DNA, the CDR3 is TGTGCCAGCAGCTTGTGGACAGGGGGGAACACTGAAGCTTTCTTT.

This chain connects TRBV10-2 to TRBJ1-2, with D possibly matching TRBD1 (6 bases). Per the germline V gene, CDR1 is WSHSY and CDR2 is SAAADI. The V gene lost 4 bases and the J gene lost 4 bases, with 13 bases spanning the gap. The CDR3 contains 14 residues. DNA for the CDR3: TGCGCCAGCAGTGTACAGGGTCGGGGCTATGGCTACACCTTC. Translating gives CASSVQGRGYGYTF.

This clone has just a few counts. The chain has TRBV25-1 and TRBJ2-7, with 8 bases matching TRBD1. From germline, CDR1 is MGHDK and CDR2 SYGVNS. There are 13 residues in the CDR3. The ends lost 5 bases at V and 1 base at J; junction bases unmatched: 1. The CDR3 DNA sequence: TGTGCCAGCAGTCGGGACAGGTCCTACGAGCAGTACTTC. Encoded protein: CASSRDRSYEQYF.

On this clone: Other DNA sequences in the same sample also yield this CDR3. The CDR3 DNA reads TGCGCCAGCAGCTTGGGAGGGAGCTCCTACAATGAGCAGTTCTTC. This gives the protein CASSLGGSSYNEQFF. The rearrangement joins TRBV5-1 to TRBJ2-1; weak D call: TRBD2 (5 bases). V lost 0 bases, J lost 0 bases, and 7 bases lay in between. The CDR3 contains 15 residues. Germline V lookup: CDR1 SGHRS, CDR2 YFSETQ.

The CDR3 loop reads CASSLQGYGYTF. Written as DNA, the CDR3 is TGTGCCAGCAGCCTACAGGGTTATGGCTACACCTTC. The chain uses TRBV5-6 and TRBJ1-2, with a weak D call TRBD1 (6 bases). Trimming stripped 4 bases from V and 5 bases from J, with 9 bases between. This CDR3 is built from 12 residues. Germline loops: CDR1 SGHDT, CDR2 YYEEEE.

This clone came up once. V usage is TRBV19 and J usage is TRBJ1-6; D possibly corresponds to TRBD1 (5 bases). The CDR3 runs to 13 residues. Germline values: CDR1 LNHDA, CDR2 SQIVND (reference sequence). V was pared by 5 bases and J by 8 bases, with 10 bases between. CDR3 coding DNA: TGTGCCAGTAGTGCAGGGATAGATTCACCCCTCCACTTT. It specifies CASSAGIDSPLHF. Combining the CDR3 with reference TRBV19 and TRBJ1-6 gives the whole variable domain DGGITQSPKYLFRKEGQNVTLSCEQNLNHDAMYWYRQDPGQGLRLIYYSQIVNDFQKGDIAEGYSVSREKKESFPLTVTSAQKNPTAFYLCASSAGIDSPLHFGNGTRLTVT.

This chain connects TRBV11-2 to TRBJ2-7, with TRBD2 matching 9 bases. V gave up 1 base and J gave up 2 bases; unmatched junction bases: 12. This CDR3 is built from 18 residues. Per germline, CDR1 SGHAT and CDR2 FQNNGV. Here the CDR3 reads CASSLVQAGGLNPYEQYF. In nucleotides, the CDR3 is TGTGCCAGCAGCTTAGTACAGGCGGGGGGGCTAAATCCCTACGAGCAGTACTTC.

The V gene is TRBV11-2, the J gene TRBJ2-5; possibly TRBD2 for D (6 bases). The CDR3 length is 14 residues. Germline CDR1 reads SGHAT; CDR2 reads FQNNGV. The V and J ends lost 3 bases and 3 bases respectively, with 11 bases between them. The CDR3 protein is CASSFGTQKETQYF. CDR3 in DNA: TGTGCCAGCAGCTTCGGGACTCAAAAAGAGACCCAGTACTTC. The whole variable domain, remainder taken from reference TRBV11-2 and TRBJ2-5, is EAGVAQSPRYKIIEKRQSVAFWCNPISGHATLYWYQQILGQGPKLLIQFQNNGVVDDSQLPKDRFSAERLKGVDSTLKIQPAKLEDSAVYLCASSFGTQKETQYFGPGTRLLVL.

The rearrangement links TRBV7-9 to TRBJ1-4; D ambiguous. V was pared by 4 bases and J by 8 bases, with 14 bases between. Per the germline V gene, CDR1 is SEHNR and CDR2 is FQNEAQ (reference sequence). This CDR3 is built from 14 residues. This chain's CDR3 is CASSSGSGSEKLFF. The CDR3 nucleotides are TGTGCCAGCAGCTCAGGATCGGGAAGCGAAAAACTGTTTTTT.

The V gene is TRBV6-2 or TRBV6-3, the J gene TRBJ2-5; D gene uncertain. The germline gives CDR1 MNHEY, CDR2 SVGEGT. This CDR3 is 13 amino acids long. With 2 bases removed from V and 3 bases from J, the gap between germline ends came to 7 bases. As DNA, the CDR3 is TGTGCCAGCAGTTACGAGAAGAAAGAGACCCAGTACTTC. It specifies CASSYEKKETQYF.

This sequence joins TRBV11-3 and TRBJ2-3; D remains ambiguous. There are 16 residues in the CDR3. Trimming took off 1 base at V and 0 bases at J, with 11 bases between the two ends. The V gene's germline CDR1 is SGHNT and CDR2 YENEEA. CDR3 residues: CASSLGLGTSTDTQYF. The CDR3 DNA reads TGTGCCAGCAGCTTAGGGCTAGGAACTAGCACAGATACGCAGTATTTT.

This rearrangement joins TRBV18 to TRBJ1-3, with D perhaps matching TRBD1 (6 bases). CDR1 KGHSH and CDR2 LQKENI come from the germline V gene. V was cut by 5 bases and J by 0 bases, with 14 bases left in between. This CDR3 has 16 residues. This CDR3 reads CASSSSRDTSGNTIYF. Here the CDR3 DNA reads TGTGCCAGCTCAAGTAGCCGGGACACCTCTGGAAACACCATATATTTT. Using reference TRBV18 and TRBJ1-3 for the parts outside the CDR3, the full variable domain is NAGVMQNPRHLVRRRGQEARLRCSPMKGHSHVYWYRQLPEEGLKFMVYLQKENIIDESGMPKERFSAEFPKEGPSILRIQQVVRGDSAAYFCASSSSRDTSGNTIYFGEGSWLTVV.

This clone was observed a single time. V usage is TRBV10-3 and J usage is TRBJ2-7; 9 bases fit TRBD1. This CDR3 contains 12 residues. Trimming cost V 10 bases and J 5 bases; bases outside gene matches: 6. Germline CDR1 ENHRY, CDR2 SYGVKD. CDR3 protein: CATSGTGNEQYF. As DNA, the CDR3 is TGTGCCACCTCCGGGACAGGGAACGAGCAGTACTTC.

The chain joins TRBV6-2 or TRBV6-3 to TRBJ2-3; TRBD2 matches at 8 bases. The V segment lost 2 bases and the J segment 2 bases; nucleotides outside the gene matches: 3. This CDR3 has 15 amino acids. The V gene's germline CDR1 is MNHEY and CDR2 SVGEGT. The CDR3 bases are TGTGCCAGCAGTTACAGTAGCGGGGACACAGATACGCAGTATTTT. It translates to CASSYSSGDTDTQYF.

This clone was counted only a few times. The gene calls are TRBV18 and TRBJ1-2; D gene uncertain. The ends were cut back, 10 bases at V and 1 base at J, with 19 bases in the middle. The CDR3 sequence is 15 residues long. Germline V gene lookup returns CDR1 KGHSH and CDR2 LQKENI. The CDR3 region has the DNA TGTGCCACCTCGATGGCAGCGGCGAATAACTATGGCTACACCTTC. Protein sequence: CATSMAAANNYGYTF.

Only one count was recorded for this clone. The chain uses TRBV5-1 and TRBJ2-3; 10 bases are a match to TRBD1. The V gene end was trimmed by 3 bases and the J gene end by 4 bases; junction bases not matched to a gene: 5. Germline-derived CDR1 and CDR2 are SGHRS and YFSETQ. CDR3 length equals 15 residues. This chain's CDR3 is CASSSGQGDADTQYF. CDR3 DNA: TGCGCCAGCAGCTCCGGACAGGGGGATGCAGATACGCAGTATTTT.

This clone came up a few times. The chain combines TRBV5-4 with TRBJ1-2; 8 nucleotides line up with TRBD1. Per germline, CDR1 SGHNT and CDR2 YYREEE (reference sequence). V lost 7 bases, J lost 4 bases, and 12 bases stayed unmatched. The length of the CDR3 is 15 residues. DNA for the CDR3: TGTGCCAGCCGCTACACCACAGGGACAGGCTATGGCTACACCTTC. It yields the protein CASRYTTGTGYGYTF.

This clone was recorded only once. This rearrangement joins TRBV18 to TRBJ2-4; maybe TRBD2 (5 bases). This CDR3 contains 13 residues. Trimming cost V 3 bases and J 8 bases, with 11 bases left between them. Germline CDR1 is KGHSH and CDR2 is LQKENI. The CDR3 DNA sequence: TGTGCCAGCTCACCGAGGGCTAGGGACATTCAGTACTTC. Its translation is CASSPRARDIQYF.

The DNA of the CDR3 is TGCGCCAGCAGTGCACAGGGATCAGATACGCAGTATTTT. Its protein is CASSAQGSDTQYF. This sequence joins TRBV10-2 and TRBJ2-3, with D perhaps matching TRBD1 (6 bases). In germline, CDR1 is WSHSY, CDR2 SAAADI. V lost 4 bases and J 4 bases, leaving 9 bases between the germline ends. The CDR3 is made up of 13 amino acids.